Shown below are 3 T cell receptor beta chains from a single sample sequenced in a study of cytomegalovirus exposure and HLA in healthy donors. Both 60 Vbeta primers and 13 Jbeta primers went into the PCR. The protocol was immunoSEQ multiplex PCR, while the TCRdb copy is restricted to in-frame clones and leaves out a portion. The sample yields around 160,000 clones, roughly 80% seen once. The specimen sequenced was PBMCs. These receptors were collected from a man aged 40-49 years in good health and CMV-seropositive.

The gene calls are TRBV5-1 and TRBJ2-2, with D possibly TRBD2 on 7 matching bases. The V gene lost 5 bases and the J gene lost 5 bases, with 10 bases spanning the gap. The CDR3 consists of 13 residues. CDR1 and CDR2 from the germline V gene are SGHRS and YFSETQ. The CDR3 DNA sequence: TGCGCCAGCAGAGAGGGGGGGACCGGGGAGCTGTTTTTT. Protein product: CASREGGTGELFF.

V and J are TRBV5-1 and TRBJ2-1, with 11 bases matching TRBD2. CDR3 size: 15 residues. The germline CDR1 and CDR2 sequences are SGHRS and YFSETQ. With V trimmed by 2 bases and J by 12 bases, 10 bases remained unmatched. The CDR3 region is CASSLDSGRAQRQFF. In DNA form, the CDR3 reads TGCGCCAGCAGCTTAGATAGCGGGAGGGCCCAGCGGCAGTTCTTC. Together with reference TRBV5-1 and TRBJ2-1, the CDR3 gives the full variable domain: KAGVTQTPRYLIKTRGQQVTLSCSPISGHRSVSWYQQTPGQGLQFLFEYFSETQRNKGNFPGRFSGRQFSNSRSEMNVSTLELGDSALYLCASSLDSGRAQRQFFGPGTRLTVL.

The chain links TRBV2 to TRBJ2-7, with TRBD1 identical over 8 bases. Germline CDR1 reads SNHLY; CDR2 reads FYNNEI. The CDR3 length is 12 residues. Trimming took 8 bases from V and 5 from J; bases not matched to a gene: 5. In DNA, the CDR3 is TGTGCCAGCCTTACAGGGGGGAACGAGCAGTACTTC. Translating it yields CASLTGGNEQYF.